These 3 T cell receptor beta chains originate from one sample sequenced in a study of cytomegalovirus exposure and HLA in healthy donors. The PCR made use of 60 Vbeta and 13 Jbeta primers. Some clones are missing from TCRdb's copy, which holds only in-frame ones; the method was immunoSEQ multiplex PCR. The sample consists of some 130,000 clones, about 70% of them appearing once. Sequences were obtained from PBMCs. The receptors were sampled from a male donor in good health and CMV-seronegative.

As DNA, the CDR3 is TGCGCCAGCAGCTTGGGGACAGGGGTTCGGTTGGAGCAGTACTTC. Amino acids: CASSLGTGVRLEQYF. The chain links TRBV5-1 to TRBJ2-5; 9 nucleotides match TRBD1. The germline gives CDR1 SGHRS, CDR2 YFSETQ. This CDR3 has 15 amino acids. V lost 0 bases, J lost 11 bases, and 11 bases stayed unmatched.

This sequence joins TRBV5-5 and TRBJ1-2; 10 bases match TRBD1. Per germline, CDR1 SGHKS and CDR2 YYEKEE (reference sequence). CDR3 length: 15 amino acids. V lost 0 bases to trimming and J lost 4 bases; unmatched junction nucleotides: 3. The DNA for the CDR3 is TGTGCCAGCAGCTTGGACGGGACAGGGGCCTATGGCTACACCTTC. Its protein product is CASSLDGTGAYGYTF.

The chain has TRBV28 and TRBJ2-7; D may be TRBD1 (6 bases). Trimming took 3 bases from V and 4 from J, leaving 13 bases between them. The CDR3 covers 14 residues. The germline V gene encodes CDR1 MDHEN and CDR2 SYDVKM. The CDR3 loop is CASSFQGLGYEQYF. The CDR3 bases are TGTGCCAGCAGTTTCCAGGGGCTGGGGTACGAGCAGTACTTC.